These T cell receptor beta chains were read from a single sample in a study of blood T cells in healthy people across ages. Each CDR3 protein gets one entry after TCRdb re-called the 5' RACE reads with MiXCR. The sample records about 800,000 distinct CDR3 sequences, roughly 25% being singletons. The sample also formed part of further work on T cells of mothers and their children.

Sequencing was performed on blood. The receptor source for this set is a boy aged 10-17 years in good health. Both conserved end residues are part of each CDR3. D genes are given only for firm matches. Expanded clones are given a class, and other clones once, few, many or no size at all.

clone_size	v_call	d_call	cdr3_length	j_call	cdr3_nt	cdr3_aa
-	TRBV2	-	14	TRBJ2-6	TGTGCCAGCAGTGCTGGATCTGGGGCCAACGTCCTGACTTTC	CASSAGSGANVLTF
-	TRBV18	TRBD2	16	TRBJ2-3	TGTGCCAGCTCACCACTGTCGGGGGGGGCCTTAGATACGCAGTATTTT	CASSPLSGGALDTQYF
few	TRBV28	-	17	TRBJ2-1	TGTGCCAGCAGGGGCATACAGGGTTTGGGCTCCTACAATGAGCAGTTCTTC	CASRGIQGLGSYNEQFF
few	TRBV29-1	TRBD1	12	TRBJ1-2	TGCAGCGTTGAAAGGACAGGGGATGGCTACACCTTC	CSVERTGDGYTF
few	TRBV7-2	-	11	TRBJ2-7	TGTGCCGGCAGCGGATACTACGAGCAGTACTTC	CAGSGYYEQYF
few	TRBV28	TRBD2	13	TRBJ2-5	TGTGCCAGCAGCCCGACTAGCGCCGAGACCCAGTACTTC	CASSPTSAETQYF
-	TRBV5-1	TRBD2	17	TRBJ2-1	TGCGCCAGCAGCTTACTAGCGGGAATGGAGGCCTACAATGAGCAGTTCTTC	CASSLLAGMEAYNEQFF
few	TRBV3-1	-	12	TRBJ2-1	TGTGCCAGCAGCCAAGACGGGTATGAGCAGTTCTTC	CASSQDGYEQFF
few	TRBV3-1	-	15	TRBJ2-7	TGTGCCAGCAGCCTCCTGGTAGGACAGACCTACGAGCAGTACTTC	CASSLLVGQTYEQYF
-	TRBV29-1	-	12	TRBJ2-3	TGCAGCATCAGGGGTGAGACAGATACGCAGTATTTT	CSIRGETDTQYF
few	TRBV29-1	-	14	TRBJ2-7	TGCAGCGTTGCTGGGGGGAAGGGGACCTACGAGCAGTACTTC	CSVAGGKGTYEQYF
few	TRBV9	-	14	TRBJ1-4	TGTGCCAGCAGCGAGGCCGCGGCTAATGAAAAACTGTTTTTT	CASSEAAANEKLFF
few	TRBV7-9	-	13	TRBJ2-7	TGTGCCAGCAGCTTAGCGGCAGGGTTCGAGCAGTACTTC	CASSLAAGFEQYF
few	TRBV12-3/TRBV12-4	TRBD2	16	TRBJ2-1	TGTGCCAGCACTCCGTTGGGAGGGACTAGGGGTTGGGAGCAGTTCTTC	CASTPLGGTRGWEQFF
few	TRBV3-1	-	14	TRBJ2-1	TGTGCCAGCAGCCAAGATTTCAACGACAATGAGCAGTTCTTC	CASSQDFNDNEQFF
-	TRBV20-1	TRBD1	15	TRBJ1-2	TGCAGTGCTACGGACTTTGGGACAGGGGACTATGGCTACACCTTC	CSATDFGTGDYGYTF
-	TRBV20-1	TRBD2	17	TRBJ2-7	TGCAGTGCTAAAGGGTCTGGGCGGGGGGGCCCCCTCTACGAGCAGTACTTC	CSAKGSGRGGPLYEQYF
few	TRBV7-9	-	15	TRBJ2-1	TGTGCCAGCAGCTTTCCGCCCGGGGGAAGTGATGAGCAGTTCTTC	CASSFPPGGSDEQFF